A single TCR beta chain is shown here with its context. Its target is unknown. The data stem from a study of OX40 agonist ivuxolimab in advanced cancers. As for the study in general: The eligibility criteria allowed prior anti-PD-1, anti-PD-L1 or anti-CTLA-4 therapy, and around 38% had some. Notes on the study in general: Fewer expanded clones were found on average in CD4+ than in CD8+ T cells. Clonal expansion from baseline to week 6 occurred in both CD4+ and CD8+ T cells.

TCRdb's table, derived via immunoSEQ multiplex PCR, lists solely in-frame clones and lacks some. The sample consists of about 96,000 clones, approximately 80% of them appearing once. Per germline, CDR1 KGHSH and CDR2 LQKENI. V trimming: 6 bases; J trimming: 4 bases; junction bases outside the gene matches: 5. This CDR3 is 14 amino acids long. The clonotype comes from an adult with an advanced solid tumor such as melanoma, head and neck, liver or kidney cancer. This specimen was CD4+ or CD8+ T cells sorted from blood, taken in a trial of the OX40 agonist ivuxolimab. The rearrangement joins TRBV18 to TRBJ2-7, with 11 bases aligning to TRBD1. The DNA of the CDR3 is TGTGCCAGCTCGGGGGGACAGGGGGAGTACGAGCAGTACTTC. Its protein is CASSGGQGEYEQYF.